At least ten counts were recorded for the clone carrying this T cell receptor beta chain. The antigen remains undetermined. The data derive from a study of CD8 T cells in ankylosing spondylitis. Whole-study findings and limits: Ankylosing spondylitis blood appeared to be characterized by a TCR beta motif of roughly eight highly homologous variants.

Making use of molecular barcodes, quantitative 5'-RACE generated TCR beta libraries. TCRdb processed the 5' RACE reads anew with MiXCR; each CDR3 protein has one entry. The sample lists 700,000 to 850,000 distinct CDR3 sequences, about an eighth occurring once. Source material: blood, either unsorted or a sorted T cell fraction (not recorded which). The TCR was taken from a male donor with ankylosing spondylitis.

The CDR3 nucleotides are TGCAGTGCTAGAGACAGCGATCTCTACGAGCAGTACTTC. Translated: CSARDSDLYEQYF. The chain uses TRBV20-1 and TRBJ2-7; no clear D. The CDR3 runs to 13 residues. Between the trimmed V and J ends, which lost 0 bases and 3 bases, there was a span of 9 bases. Per the germline V gene, CDR1 is DFQATT and CDR2 is SNEGSKA (reference sequence).